This TCR beta chain was recovered during a study of blood T cell repertoires in COVID-19. This CDR3 is 16 amino acids long. The V gene end was trimmed by 0 bases and the J gene end by 10 bases; junction bases not matched to a gene: 9. Looked up from germline, CDR1 is LGHNA and CDR2 is YNFKEQ. The repertoire was sequenced with immunoSEQ multiplex PCR; TCRdb's copy has only in-frame clones and lacks some. Here the sample spans around 100,000 clones, about 80% being singletons. The origin of this receptor is a man in his 70s with active or convalescent COVID-19. The chain is built from TRBV4-2 and TRBJ2-1, with 10 positions matching TRBD2. The sequenced sample consisted of peripheral blood. The CDR3 DNA is TGTGCCAGCAGCCAAGAGGCTAGCGGGAGAGGAGGGGAGCAGTTCTTC. It codes for CASSQEASGRGGEQFF.